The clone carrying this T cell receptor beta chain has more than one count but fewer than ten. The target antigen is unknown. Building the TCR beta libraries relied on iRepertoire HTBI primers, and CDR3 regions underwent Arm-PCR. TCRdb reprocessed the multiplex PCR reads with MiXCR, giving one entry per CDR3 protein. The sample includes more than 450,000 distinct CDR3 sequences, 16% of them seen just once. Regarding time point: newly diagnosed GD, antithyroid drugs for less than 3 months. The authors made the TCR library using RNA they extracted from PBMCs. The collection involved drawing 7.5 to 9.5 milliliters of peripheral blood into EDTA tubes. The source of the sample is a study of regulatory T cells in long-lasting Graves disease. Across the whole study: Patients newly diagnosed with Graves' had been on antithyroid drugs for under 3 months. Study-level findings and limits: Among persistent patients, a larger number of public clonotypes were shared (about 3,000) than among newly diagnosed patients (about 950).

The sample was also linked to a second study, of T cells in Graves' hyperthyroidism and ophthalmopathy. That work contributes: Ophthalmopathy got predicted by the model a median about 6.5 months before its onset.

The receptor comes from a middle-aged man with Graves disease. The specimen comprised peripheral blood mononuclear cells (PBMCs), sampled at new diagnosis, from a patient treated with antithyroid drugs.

CDR3 bases: TGTGCCAGCAGCTTAGAGGGGACAGGACCCGTCTACGAGCAGTACTTC. It yields the protein CASSLEGTGPVYEQYF. V gene TRBV7-2 combines with J gene TRBJ2-7, with TRBD1 identical over 8 bases. Germline CDR1 SGHTA, CDR2 FQGNSA. The CDR3 is 16 residues long. V lost 1 base to trimming and J lost 3 bases; unmatched junction nucleotides: 8.